The clone carrying this TCR beta chain came up many times. As yet, its antigen is unknown. RNA transcripts were the template for amplifying TCR beta CDR3 regions. The primer set for the first-round RT-PCR of the TCR CDR3 was HTBI. MiXCR was run by TCRdb on the multiplex PCR reads, yielding one entry per CDR3 protein. The data contain about half a million distinct CDR3 sequences, under 25% of them singletons. This entry comes from a study of T cells in Graves' hyperthyroidism and ophthalmopathy. Regarding the study as a whole: The model anticipated ophthalmopathy a median about six months pre-onset. Blood also contained most expanded thyroid clonotypes above 0.001.

Ophthalmopathy patients showed a Clinical Activity Score of at least 3, NOSPECS grade of at least 4 and duration under 3 months. Sequencing used blood. The receptor's source is a woman aged 65 to 85 with Graves' ophthalmopathy.

The CDR3 sequence: CASSLGGQEAFF. As DNA, the CDR3 is TGTGCCAGCAGTTTAGGGGGGCAGGAAGCTTTCTTT. The V call is TRBV28, the J call TRBJ1-1, with D possibly being TRBD1 (6 bases). Trimming pared 2 bases from V and 8 bases from J, leaving 9 bases between. CDR1 is MDHEN and CDR2 is SYDVKM in the germline V gene. The CDR3 is 12 residues long.